The 14 T cell receptor beta chains listed next were all sequenced from one sample in a study of control samples from healthy donors and cancer patients. TCRdb's copy holds only in-frame clones and misses some; the assay was immunoSEQ multiplex PCR. The sample lists 70,000 to 90,000 clones; around nine tenths were seen once. The specimen sequenced was PBMCs. These receptors were collected from a woman aged 55-70 years with head and neck cancer.

The V call is TRBV5-4, the J call TRBJ2-1, with TRBD2 matching 13 bases. CDR3 length: 17 amino acids. Germline V gene data show CDR1 as SGHNT and CDR2 as YYREEE (reference sequence). Unmatched junction bases numbered 10, after V lost 4 bases and J lost 6 bases. In DNA form, the CDR3 reads TGTGCCAGCAGCCCCCGCGGTGGGACTAGCGGGATCAATGAGCAGTTCTTC. It encodes CASSPRGGTSGINEQFF.

The chain is built from TRBV7-3 and TRBJ2-2, with D perhaps TRBD1 or TRBD2 (5 bases each). Per the germline V gene, CDR1 is SGHTA and CDR2 is FQGTGA. V gave up 5 bases and J gave up 6 bases, with 10 bases separating them. The CDR3 contains 13 residues. The CDR3 protein is CASSRLGAGELFF. The CDR3 nucleotides read TGTGCCAGCAGCCGACTGGGGGCCGGGGAGCTGTTTTTT.

The chain combines TRBV19 with TRBJ2-5, with D tentatively TRBD1 (5 bases). V was cut by 2 bases and J by 4 bases, with 20 bases left in between. Per germline, CDR1 LNHDA and CDR2 SQIVND (reference sequence). This CDR3 has 17 amino acids. The CDR3 protein is CASSISPDRPGRETQYF. The DNA for the CDR3 is TGTGCCAGTAGTATATCCCCCGACAGACCCGGTCGAGAGACCCAGTACTTC.

This sequence joins TRBV27 and TRBJ2-5; possibly TRBD2 for D (5 bases). The CDR3 is 13 residues long. Germline V gene sequence: CDR1 MNHEY, CDR2 SMNVEV (reference sequence). V was cut by 5 bases and J by 2 bases, with 9 bases left in between. This CDR3 is CASSRTLQETQYF. As DNA, the CDR3 is TGTGCCAGCAGTCGGACTTTACAAGAGACCCAGTACTTC.

This chain uses TRBV4-1 with TRBJ2-7; D possibly matches TRBD1 or TRBD2 (5 bases each). Trimming shortened V by 10 bases and J by 5 bases, and 21 bases separated the two germline ends. Germline CDR1 MGHRA, CDR2 YSYEKL. The CDR3 runs 14 residues. CDR3 loop: CATNSPGRGDEQYF. For the CDR3, the DNA is TGCGCCACCAATAGCCCAGGGAGAGGTGACGAGCAGTACTTC.

This clone was seen only once. The chain combines TRBV30 with TRBJ2-1, with D maybe TRBD2 (6 bases). The CDR3 length is 15 residues. V dropped 5 bases and J dropped 6 bases, with 20 bases sitting between them. Germline lookup yields CDR1 GTSNPN and CDR2 SVGIG (reference sequence). The CDR3 coding sequence is TGTGCCTGGGACCCCGGAGGGGAGGTCCGCAATGAGCAGTTCTTC. Protein product: CAWDPGGEVRNEQFF.

This chain joins TRBV14 and TRBJ1-4; D is possibly TRBD1 (5 bases). The CDR3 has 19 amino acids. CDR1 is SGHDN, CDR2 FVKESK, per germline. Trimming cost V 3 bases and J 0 bases, with 20 bases left between them. The CDR3 loop is CASSHNLIRGVTTNEKLFF. For the CDR3, the DNA is TGTGCCAGCAGCCATAATCTGATCCGGGGGGTAACAACTAATGAAAAACTGTTTTTT.

The chain has TRBV5-5 and TRBJ1-4; no firm D call. Trimming shortened V by 0 bases and J by 8 bases, and 17 bases separated the two germline ends. The CDR3 is 16 residues long. The germline V gene encodes CDR1 SGHKS and CDR2 YYEKEE (reference sequence). CDR3 loop: CASSLVVRLEGEKLFF. As DNA, the CDR3 is TGTGCCAGCAGCTTGGTAGTGAGGTTAGAGGGCGAAAAACTGTTTTTT. The full variable domain, its missing parts supplied by reference TRBV5-5 and TRBJ1-4, is DAGVTQSPTHLIKTRGQQVTLRCSPISGHKSVSWYQQVLGQGPQFIFQYYEKEERGRGNFPDRFSARQFPNYSSELNVNALLLGDSALYLCASSLVVRLEGEKLFFGSGTQLSVL.

V is TRBV3-1 (or the pseudogene TRBV3-2) and J is TRBJ2-3; D not resolved. This CDR3 region has 13 residues. The germline V gene has CDR1 LGHDT and CDR2 YNNKEL (reference sequence). V was trimmed by 8 bases and J by 6 bases, leaving 15 bases between them. This CDR3 reads CASGDGQLDTQYF. The CDR3 DNA is TGTGCCAGCGGCGACGGTCAACTGGATACGCAGTATTTT.

This rearrangement joins TRBV5-1 to TRBJ2-7; D gene uncertain. Germline V gene lookup returns CDR1 SGHRS and CDR2 YFSETQ. The germline V and J ends were trimmed by 7 bases and 6 bases, with 11 bases remaining between them. This CDR3 region has 11 residues. The CDR3 region has the DNA TGCGCCAGCGGAGTAGCTTCCGAGCAGTACTTC. The encoded protein is CASGVASEQYF. The full variable domain, its missing parts supplied by reference TRBV5-1 and TRBJ2-7, is KAGVTQTPRYLIKTRGQQVTLSCSPISGHRSVSWYQQTPGQGLQFLFEYFSETQRNKGNFPGRFSGRQFSNSRSEMNVSTLELGDSALYLCASGVASEQYFGPGTRLTVT.

This clone was recorded once. Germline and junction disagree at one end, which may indicate a read error. The V call is TRBV6-6, the J call TRBJ1-4; 8 nucleotides agree with TRBD1. Germline V lookup: CDR1 MNHNY, CDR2 SVGAGI (reference sequence). This CDR3 contains 15 residues. The CDR3 is CASSSTQTGGENLFF. CDR3 coding DNA: TGTGCCAGCAGTTCCACACAAACAGGGGGGGAAAACCTGTTTTTT.

The rearrangement links TRBV19 to TRBJ2-1; no firm D call. The V gene lost 2 bases and the J gene lost 2 bases, with 10 bases spanning the gap. Per germline, CDR1 LNHDA and CDR2 SQIVND (reference sequence). The CDR3 consists of 15 residues. CDR3 protein: CASSIIGSTYNEQFF. The CDR3 coding sequence is TGTGCCAGTAGTATAATTGGGTCCACCTACAATGAGCAGTTCTTC.

J is TRBJ2-1 and V is TRBV3-1 (or the pseudogene TRBV3-2), with 7 positions matching TRBD2. CDR3 size: 15 residues. Per germline, CDR1 LGHDT and CDR2 YNNKEL (reference sequence). Trimming at V came to 6 bases and at J to 2 bases, leaving 7 bases not matched to a gene. The CDR3 coding sequence is TGTGCCAGCAGTCTAGCTAGCGGTCCCTACAATGAGCAGTTCTTC. Translated: CASSLASGPYNEQFF.

This clone was observed a handful of times. The CDR3: CASSDYNGLAGVADTQYF. The CDR3 DNA reads as TGTGCCAGCAGTGACTATAATGGACTAGCGGGAGTAGCAGATACGCAGTATTTT. This chain joins TRBV2 and TRBJ2-3; 13 positions match TRBD2. The trim removed 3 bases at V and 4 bases at J, leaving 10 bases unmatched. This CDR3 has 18 residues. The germline gives CDR1 SNHLY, CDR2 FYNNEI.